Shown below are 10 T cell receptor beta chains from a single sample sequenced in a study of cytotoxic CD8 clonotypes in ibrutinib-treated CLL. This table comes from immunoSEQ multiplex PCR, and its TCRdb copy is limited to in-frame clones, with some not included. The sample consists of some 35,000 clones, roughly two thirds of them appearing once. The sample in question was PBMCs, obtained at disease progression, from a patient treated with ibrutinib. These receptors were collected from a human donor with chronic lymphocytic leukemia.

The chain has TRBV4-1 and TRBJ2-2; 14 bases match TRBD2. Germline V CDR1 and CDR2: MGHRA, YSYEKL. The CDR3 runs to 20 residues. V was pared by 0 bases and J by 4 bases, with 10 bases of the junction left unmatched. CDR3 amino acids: CASSQDPRTSGGRSTGELFF. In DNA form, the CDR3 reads TGCGCCAGCAGCCAAGACCCTAGGACTAGCGGGGGGAGGAGCACCGGGGAGCTGTTTTTT.

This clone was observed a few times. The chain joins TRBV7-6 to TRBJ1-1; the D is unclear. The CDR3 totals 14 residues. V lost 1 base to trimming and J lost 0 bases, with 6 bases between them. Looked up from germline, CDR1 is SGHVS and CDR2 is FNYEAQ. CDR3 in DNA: TGTGCCAGCAGCTTAGGAGGGTTGAACACTGAAGCTTTCTTT. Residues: CASSLGGLNTEAFF.

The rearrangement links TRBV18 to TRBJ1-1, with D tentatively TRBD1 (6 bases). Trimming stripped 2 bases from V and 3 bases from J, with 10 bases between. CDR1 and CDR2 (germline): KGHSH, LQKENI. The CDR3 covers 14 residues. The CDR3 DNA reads TGTGCCAGCTCACCAACAGGGAGGGACACTGAAGCTTTCTTT. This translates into CASSPTGRDTEAFF.

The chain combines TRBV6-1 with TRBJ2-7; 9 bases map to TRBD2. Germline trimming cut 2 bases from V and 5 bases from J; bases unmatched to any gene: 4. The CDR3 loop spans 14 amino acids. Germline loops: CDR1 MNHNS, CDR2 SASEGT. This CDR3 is CASSEMAGGDEQYF. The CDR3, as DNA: TGTGCCAGCAGTGAAATGGCGGGGGGGGACGAGCAGTACTTC.

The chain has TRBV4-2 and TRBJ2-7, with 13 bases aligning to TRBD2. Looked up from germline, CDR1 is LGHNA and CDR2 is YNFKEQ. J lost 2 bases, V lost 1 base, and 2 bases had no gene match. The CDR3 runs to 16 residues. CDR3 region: CASSQGLAGGTYEQYF. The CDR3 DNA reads TGTGCCAGCAGCCAAGGACTAGCGGGGGGAACCTACGAGCAGTACTTC.

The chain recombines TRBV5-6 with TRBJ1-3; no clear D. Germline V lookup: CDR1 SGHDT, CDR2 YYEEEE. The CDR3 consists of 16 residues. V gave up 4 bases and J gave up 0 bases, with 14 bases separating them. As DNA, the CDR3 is TGTGCCAGCAGCCTGAGGGCCGATCTCTCTGGAAACACCATATATTTT. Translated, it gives CASSLRADLSGNTIYF.

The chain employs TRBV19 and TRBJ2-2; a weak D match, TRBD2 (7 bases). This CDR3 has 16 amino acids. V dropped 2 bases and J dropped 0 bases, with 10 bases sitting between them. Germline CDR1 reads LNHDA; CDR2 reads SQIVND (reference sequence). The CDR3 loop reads CASSIRGASNTGELFF. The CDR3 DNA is TGTGCCAGTAGTATACGGGGGGCTTCGAACACCGGGGAGCTGTTTTTT. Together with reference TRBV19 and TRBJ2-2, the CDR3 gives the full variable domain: DGGITQSPKYLFRKEGQNVTLSCEQNLNHDAMYWYRQDPGQGLRLIYYSQIVNDFQKGDIAEGYSVSREKKESFPLTVTSAQKNPTAFYLCASSIRGASNTGELFFGEGSRLTVL.

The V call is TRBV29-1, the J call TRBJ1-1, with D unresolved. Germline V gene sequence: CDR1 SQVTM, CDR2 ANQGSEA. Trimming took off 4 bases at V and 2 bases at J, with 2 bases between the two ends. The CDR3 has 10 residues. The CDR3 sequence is CSVGNTEAFF. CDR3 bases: TGCAGCGTTGGTAACACTGAAGCTTTCTTT.

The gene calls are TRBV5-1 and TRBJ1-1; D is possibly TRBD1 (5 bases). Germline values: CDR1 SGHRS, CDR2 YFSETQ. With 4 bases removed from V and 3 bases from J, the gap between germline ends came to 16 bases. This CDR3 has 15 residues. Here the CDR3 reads CASSPRGADDTEAFF. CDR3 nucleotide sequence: TGCGCCAGCAGCCCGAGGGGAGCGGACGACACTGAAGCTTTCTTT.

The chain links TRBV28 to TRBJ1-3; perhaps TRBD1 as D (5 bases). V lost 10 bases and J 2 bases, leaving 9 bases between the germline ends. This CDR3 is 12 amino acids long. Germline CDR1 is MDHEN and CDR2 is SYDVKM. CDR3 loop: CAIGGAGNTIYF. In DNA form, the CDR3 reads TGTGCCATCGGGGGGGCTGGAAACACCATATATTTT.